Reported below is one T cell receptor (beta chain). Losses at the gene ends were 4 bases for V and 10 bases for J; bases not matched to a gene: 2. CDR3 length equals 13 residues. Germline CDR1 is MGHRA and CDR2 is YSYEKL. Per the original data handling: Amplification from reference gene primers served as the basis for estimated nucleated cell counts. The data were produced by immunoSEQ multiplex PCR, yet TCRdb's version contains in-frame clones alone and is incomplete. V, J and clone size were drawn from that table, and D and trimming were deduced from the DNA. This sample has 330,000 or so clones, with more than 85% found just once. This sample stems from a study of blood T cell repertoires in COVID-19. Participants were aged about 18 to 100 years from approximately 23 US areas. Participant reports of clinical history set cohort assignment. Donors of Cohort 3 who recovered were those that had two negative PCRs, clearance, or symptom resolution.

The source material was PBMCs or T cells enriched from blood (not recorded which). The chain carries TRBV4-1 and TRBJ2-1; TRBD2 aligns across 12 bases. The clonotype was recovered from a woman in her thirties who had recovered from COVID-19. This CDR3 is CASSLGTSGEQFF. The DNA of the CDR3 is TGCGCCAGCAGCCTAGGGACTAGCGGGGAGCAGTTCTTC.